This T cell receptor beta chain was profiled in a study of shared clonotypes between healthy human individuals. Generated by immunoSEQ multiplex PCR, the TCRdb table keeps only in-frame clones and is missing some. Among some 2,400,000 clones listed, approximately 96% were seen once. This clone showed up just once. This CDR3 is built from 16 residues. With 2 bases clipped from V and 7 bases from J, the junction kept 11 bases outside the gene matches. CDR1 and CDR2 from the germline V gene are SGHTA and FQGNSA. Sequencing used naive CD4+ T cells sorted from blood. Regarding subset: CD45RA+ positively selected. The TCR originated in a man aged 18 to 29 in good health. The V gene is TRBV7-2, the J gene TRBJ2-3; TRBD2 aligns across 8 bases. CDR3 residues: CASSLTAGVGLYTQYF. The DNA of the CDR3 is TGTGCCAGCAGCTTAACAGCGGGGGTAGGCTTGTATACGCAGTATTTT.